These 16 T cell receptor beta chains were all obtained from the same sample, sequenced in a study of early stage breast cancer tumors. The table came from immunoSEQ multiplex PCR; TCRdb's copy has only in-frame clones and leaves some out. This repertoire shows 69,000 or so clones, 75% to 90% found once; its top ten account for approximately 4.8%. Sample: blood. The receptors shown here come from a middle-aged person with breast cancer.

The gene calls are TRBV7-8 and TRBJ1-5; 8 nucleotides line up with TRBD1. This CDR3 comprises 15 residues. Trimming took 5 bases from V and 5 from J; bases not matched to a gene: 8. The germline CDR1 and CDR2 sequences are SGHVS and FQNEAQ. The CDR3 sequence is CASSTTTGAHQPQHF. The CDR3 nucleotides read TGTGCCAGCAGCACCACGACAGGGGCGCATCAGCCCCAGCATTTT.

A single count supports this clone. DNA of the CDR3: TGTGCCAGCAGCCCAGGGACAGGGGGAGAGACCCAGTACTTC. It encodes CASSPGTGGETQYF. The chain carries TRBV7-2 and TRBJ2-5; the match to TRBD1 covers 11 bases. CDR3 size: 14 residues. Germline CDR1 is SGHTA and CDR2 is FQGNSA. Germline trimming cut 5 bases from V and 4 bases from J; bases unmatched to any gene: 3.

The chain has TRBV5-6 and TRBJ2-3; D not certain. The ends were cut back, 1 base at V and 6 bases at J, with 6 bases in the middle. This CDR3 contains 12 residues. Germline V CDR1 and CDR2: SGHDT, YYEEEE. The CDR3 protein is CASSLSWDTQYF. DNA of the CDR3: TGTGCCAGCAGCTTGAGTTGGGATACGCAGTATTTT.

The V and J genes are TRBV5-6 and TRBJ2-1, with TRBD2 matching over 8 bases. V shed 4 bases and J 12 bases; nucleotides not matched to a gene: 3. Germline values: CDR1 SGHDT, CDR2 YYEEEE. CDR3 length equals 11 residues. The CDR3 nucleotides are TGTGCCAGCAGCGGGACTAGGGGGCAGTTCTTC. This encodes CASSGTRGQFF.

The CDR3 reads CASQDLIPSYEQYF. CDR3 nucleotides: TGTGCCAGCCAAGACCTAATACCTTCCTACGAGCAGTACTTC. The J gene is TRBJ2-7, the V gene TRBV6-6; D not certain. Germline CDR1 reads MNHNY; CDR2 reads SVGAGI (reference sequence). Trimming pared 8 bases from V and 1 base from J, leaving 15 bases between. The CDR3 contains 14 residues.

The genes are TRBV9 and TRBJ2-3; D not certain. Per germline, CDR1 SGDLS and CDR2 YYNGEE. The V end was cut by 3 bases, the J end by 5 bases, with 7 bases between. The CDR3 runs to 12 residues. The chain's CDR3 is CASSAIGDTQYF. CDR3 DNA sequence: TGTGCCAGCAGCGCTATCGGAGATACGCAGTATTTT. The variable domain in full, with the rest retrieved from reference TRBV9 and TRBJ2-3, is DSGVTQTPKHLITATGQRVTLRCSPRSGDLSVYWYQQSLDQGLQFLIQYYNGEERAKGNILERFSAQQFPDLHSELNLSSLELGDSALYFCASSAIGDTQYFGPGTRLTVL.

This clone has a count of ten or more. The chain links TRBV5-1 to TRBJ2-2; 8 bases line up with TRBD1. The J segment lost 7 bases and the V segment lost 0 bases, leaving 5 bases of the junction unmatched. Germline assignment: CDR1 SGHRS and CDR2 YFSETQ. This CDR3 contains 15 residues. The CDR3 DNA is TGCGCCAGCAGCTTGGGACAGGGGAGACGCGGGGAGCTGTTTTTT. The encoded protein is CASSLGQGRRGELFF.

The CDR3 DNA sequence: TGTGCCAGCAGCACCGACATGCCCACTGAAGCTTTCTTT. It specifies CASSTDMPTEAFF. The V gene is TRBV5-5, the J gene TRBJ1-1; D not resolved. Trimming took 4 bases from V and 4 from J, leaving 11 bases between them. From germline, CDR1 is SGHKS and CDR2 YYEKEE (reference sequence). The CDR3 spans 13 residues.

CDR3 loop: CASSPSPQGGGELFF. CDR3 in DNA: TGTGCCAGCAGCCCCTCACCCCAGGGTGGCGGGGAGCTGTTTTTT. The rearrangement uses TRBV7-3 and TRBJ2-2; D is possibly TRBD1 (5 bases). There are 15 residues in the CDR3. V shed 5 bases and J shed 7 bases, with 17 bases lying between them. CDR1 is SGHTA, CDR2 FQGTGA, per germline.

The CDR3 reads CASSEYGGSTGELFF. The CDR3 DNA is TGTGCCAGCAGTGAATATGGGGGAAGCACCGGGGAGCTGTTTTTT. This chain links TRBV6-1 with TRBJ2-2, with D perhaps assigned TRBD1 or TRBD2 (5 bases each). The V end lost 2 bases, the J end lost 4 bases, and 11 bases lay between the germline ends. This CDR3 region has 15 residues. Germline V lookup: CDR1 MNHNS, CDR2 SASEGT.

CDR3 residues: CASSLPGLAGGLYNEQFF. CDR3 in DNA: TGTGCCAGCTCATTACCGGGACTAGCGGGAGGATTATACAATGAGCAGTTCTTC. The rearrangement joins TRBV18 to TRBJ2-1; 15 bases fit TRBD2. The V segment lost 5 bases and the J segment 4 bases; nucleotides outside the gene matches: 9. Germline assignment: CDR1 KGHSH and CDR2 LQKENI. The CDR3 extends over 18 amino acids.

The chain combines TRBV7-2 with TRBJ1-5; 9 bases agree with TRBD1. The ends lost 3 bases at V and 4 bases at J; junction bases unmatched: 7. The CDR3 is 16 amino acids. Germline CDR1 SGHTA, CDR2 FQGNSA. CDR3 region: CASSFGDRARNQPQHF. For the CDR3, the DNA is TGTGCCAGCAGCTTTGGGGACAGGGCTCGTAATCAGCCCCAGCATTTT. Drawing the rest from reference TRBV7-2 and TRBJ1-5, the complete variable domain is GAGVSQSPSNKVTEKGKDVELRCDPISGHTALYWYRQSLGQGLEFLIYFQGNSAPDKSGLPSDRFSAERTGGSVSTLTIQRTQQEDSAVYLCASSFGDRARNQPQHFGDGTRLSIL.

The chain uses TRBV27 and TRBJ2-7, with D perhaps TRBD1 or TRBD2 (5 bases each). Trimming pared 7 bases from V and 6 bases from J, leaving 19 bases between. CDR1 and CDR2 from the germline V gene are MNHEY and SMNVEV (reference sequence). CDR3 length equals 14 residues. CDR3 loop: CASTRDPETGEQYF. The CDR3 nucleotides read TGTGCCAGCACCAGGGACCCGGAGACGGGCGAGCAGTACTTC.

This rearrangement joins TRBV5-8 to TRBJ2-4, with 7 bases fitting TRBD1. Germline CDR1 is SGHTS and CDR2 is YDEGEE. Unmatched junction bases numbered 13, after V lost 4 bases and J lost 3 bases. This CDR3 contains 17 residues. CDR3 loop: CASSVNPGTVLKNIQYF. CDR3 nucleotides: TGTGCCAGCAGCGTTAACCCCGGGACAGTACTCAAAAACATTCAGTACTTC.

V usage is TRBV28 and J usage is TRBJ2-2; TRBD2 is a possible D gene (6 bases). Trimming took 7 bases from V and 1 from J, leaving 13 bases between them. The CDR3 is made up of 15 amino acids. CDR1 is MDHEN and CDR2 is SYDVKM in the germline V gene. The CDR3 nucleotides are TGTGCCAGCACCGCTTGGCGGGGGAACACCGGGGAGCTGTTTTTT. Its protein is CASTAWRGNTGELFF. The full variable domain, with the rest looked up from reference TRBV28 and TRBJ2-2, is DVKVTQSSRYLVKRTGEKVFLECVQDMDHENMFWYRQDPGLGLRLIYFSYDVKMKEKGDIPEGYSVSREKKERFSLILESASTNQTSMYLCASTAWRGNTGELFFGEGSRLTVL.

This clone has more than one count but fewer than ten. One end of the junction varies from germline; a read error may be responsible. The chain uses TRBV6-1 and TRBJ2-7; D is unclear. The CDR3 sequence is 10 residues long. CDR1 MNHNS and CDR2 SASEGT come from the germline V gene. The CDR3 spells CASSEAETTF. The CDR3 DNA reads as TGTGCCAGCAGTGAAGCTGAGACAACCTTC.